The table lists the clone carrying this TCR beta chain with a few counts. Its antigen is still unknown. The source of the sample is a study of T cell repertoires in cytomegalovirus infection. Study details: The authors relied on CMV epitopes, both recently identified HLA-C-restricted and well-studied HLA-B-restricted.

A single record per CDR3 protein comes from TCRdb applying MiXCR to the reads. The sample lists 650,000 to 850,000 distinct CDR3 sequences, almost 30% occurring once. Findings and limits, study-wide: Public TCR beta family frequency separated CMV-and-HLA carriers, including in an independent cohort.

The clonotype comes from a human donor in good health (CMV status not recorded). Some clones in this sample may be carry-over from other donors' samples. The specimen comprised cultured CD8+ T cells from PBMCs, sampled from culture after CMV antigen stimulation.

The CDR3 here is CASSLESGQGLVGEQYF. The CDR3 bases are TGTGCCAGCAGCTTAGAGTCTGGACAGGGTTTAGTAGGCGAGCAGTACTTC. V and J are TRBV7-6 and TRBJ2-7, with TRBD1 identical over 8 bases. The CDR3 is 17 amino acids. Germline V CDR1 and CDR2: SGHVS, FNYEAQ. V lost 1 base to trimming and J lost 6 bases; unmatched junction nucleotides: 14.